This T cell receptor (beta chain) emerged from a study of shared clonotypes between healthy human individuals. The V end lost 6 bases, the J end lost 4 bases, and 11 bases lay between the germline ends. CDR1 is LNHDA and CDR2 is SQIVND in the germline V gene (reference sequence). CDR3 length equals 13 residues. Method: immunoSEQ multiplex PCR; TCRdb's copy keeps in-frame clones and lacks some. The data hold 2 million to 2.5 million clones, with 92% observed a single time. Material: naive CD4+ T cells from PBMCs. Subset defined: CD45RA+ positively selected. This sequence originates from a man aged 18 to 29 in good health. Some clones in this sample may be carry-over from other donors' samples. V is TRBV19 and J is TRBJ2-3, with D possibly called TRBD1 or TRBD2 (5 bases each). The CDR3 protein is CASRGEKSDTQYF. CDR3 coding DNA: TGTGCCAGTAGGGGGGAGAAGTCAGATACGCAGTATTTT.